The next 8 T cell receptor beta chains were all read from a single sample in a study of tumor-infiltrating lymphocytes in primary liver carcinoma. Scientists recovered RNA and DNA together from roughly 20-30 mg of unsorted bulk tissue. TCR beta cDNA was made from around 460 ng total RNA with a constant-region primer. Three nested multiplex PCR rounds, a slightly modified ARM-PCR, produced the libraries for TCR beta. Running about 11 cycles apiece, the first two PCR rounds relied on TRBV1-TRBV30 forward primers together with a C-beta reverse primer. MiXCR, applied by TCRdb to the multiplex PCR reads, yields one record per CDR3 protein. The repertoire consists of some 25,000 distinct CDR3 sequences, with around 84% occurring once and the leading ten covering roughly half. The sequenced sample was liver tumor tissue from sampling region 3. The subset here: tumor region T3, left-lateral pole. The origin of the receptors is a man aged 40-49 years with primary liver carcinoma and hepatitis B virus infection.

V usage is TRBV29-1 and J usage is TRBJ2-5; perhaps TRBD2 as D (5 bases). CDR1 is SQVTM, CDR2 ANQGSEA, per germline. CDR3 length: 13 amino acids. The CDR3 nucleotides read TGCCGCGGACTCACCCTGGGGATGGAGGCCCAGTACTTC. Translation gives CRGLTLGMEAQYF. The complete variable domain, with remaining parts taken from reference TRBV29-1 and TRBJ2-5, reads SAVISQKPSRDICQRGTSLTIQCQVDSQVTMMFWYRQQPGQSLTLIATANQGSEATYESGFVIDKFPISRPNLTFSTLTVSNMSPEDSSIYLCRGLTLGMEAQYFGPGTRLLVL.

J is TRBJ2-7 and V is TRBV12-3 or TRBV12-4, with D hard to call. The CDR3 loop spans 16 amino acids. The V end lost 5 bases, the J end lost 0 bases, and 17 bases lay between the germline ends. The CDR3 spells CASSTIGSGSSYEQYF. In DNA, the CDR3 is TGTGCCAGCAGTACGATAGGCTCCGGTAGCTCCTACGAGCAGTACTTC.

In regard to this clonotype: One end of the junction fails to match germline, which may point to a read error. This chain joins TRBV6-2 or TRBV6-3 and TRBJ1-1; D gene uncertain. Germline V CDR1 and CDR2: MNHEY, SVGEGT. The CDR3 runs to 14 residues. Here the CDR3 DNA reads TGTACCAGCAGTTACCCAGAGCTGAAAACTGAAGCATTCTTT. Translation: CTSSYPELKTEAFF.

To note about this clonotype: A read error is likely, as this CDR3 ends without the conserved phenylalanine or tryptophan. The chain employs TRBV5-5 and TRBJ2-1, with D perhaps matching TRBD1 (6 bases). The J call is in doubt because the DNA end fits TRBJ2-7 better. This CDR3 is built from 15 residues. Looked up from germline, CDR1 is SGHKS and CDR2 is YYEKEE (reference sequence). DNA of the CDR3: TGTGCCAACAGCCCTGTACAGGGTTCCTACAATGAGCAGTACTTG. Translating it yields CANSPVQGSYNEQYL.

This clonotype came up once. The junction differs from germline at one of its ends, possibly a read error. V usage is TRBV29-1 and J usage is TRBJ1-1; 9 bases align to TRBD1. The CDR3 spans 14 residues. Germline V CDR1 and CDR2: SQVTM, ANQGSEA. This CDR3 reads CSVEGTGCGTEAFF. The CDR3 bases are TGTAGCGTTGAGGGGACAGGGTGCGGCACTGAAGCTTTCTTT. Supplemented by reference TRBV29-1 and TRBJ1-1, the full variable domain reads SAVISQKPSRDICQRGTSLTIQCQVDSQVTMMFWYRQQPGQSLTLIATANQGSEATYESGFVIDKFPISRPNLTFSTLTVSNMSPEDSSIYLCSVEGTGCGTEAFFGQGTRLTVV.

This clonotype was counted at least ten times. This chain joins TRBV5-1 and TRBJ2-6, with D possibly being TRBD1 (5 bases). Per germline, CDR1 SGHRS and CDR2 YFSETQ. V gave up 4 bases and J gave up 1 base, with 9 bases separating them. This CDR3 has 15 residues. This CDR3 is CASSAGHSGANVLTF. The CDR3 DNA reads TGCGCCAGCAGCGCCGGACATTCTGGGGCCAACGTCCTGACTTTC.

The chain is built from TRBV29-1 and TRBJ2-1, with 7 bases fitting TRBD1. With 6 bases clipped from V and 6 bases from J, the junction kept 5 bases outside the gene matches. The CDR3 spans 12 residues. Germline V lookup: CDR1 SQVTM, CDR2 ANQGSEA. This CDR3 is CSVRQGSNEQFF. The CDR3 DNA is TGCAGCGTGCGACAGGGAAGCAATGAGCAGTTCTTC.

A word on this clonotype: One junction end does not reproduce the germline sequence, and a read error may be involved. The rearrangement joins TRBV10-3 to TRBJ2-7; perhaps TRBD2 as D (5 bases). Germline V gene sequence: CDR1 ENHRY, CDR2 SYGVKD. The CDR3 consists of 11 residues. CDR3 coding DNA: TGTGCCATGTCCGAGGGAAACGAGCGGTACTTC. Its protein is CAMSEGNERYF.